This is a list of T cell receptor beta chains from one sample in a study of Graves' ophthalmopathy and Graves' hyperthyroidism. A single record per CDR3 protein comes from TCRdb applying MiXCR to the multiplex PCR reads. The profile shows over a million distinct CDR3 sequences, around a third of them singletons. The sample was peripheral blood or thyroid tissue (not recorded which). These receptors all stem from an adult man with Graves' hyperthyroidism. The CDR3 runs from the conserved cysteine through the conserved F or W. Each record gives: V gene, J gene, CDR3 length, clone size, D gene, CDR3 DNA, CDR3 protein. The D gene is left open where the match is weak. Only some rows state a clone size, as once, few, many or a class for expanded clones.

>TRBV2|TRBJ2-5|11|many|NA
TGTGCCAGCACGGCGAGAGAGACCCAGTACTTC
CASTARETQYF
>TRBV20-1|TRBJ2-7|15|few|NA
TGCAGTGCTAGAGATCCCGCTAGCCTTAGTTACGAGCAGTACTTC
CSARDPASLSYEQYF
>TRBV5-1|TRBJ1-3|14|NA|NA
TGCGCCAGCAGCTTGGAGGCGGTAGGAAACACCATATATTTT
CASSLEAVGNTIYF
>TRBV4-3|TRBJ1-4|13|many|TRBD1
TGCGCCAGCAGCCAGGGGACAGCAGCAAAACTGTTTTTT
CASSQGTAAKLFF
>TRBV14|TRBJ1-2|13|many|NA
TGTGCCAGCAGCCAAGATTTCGGGACCTACTACACCTTC
CASSQDFGTYYTF
>TRBV5-1|TRBJ1-2|14|NA|NA
TGCGCCAGCAGCTCGTCCGGGGATTCAAATGGCTACACCTTC
CASSSSGDSNGYTF
>TRBV7-2|TRBJ2-7|18|NA|NA
TGTGCCAGCAGCTTACCCCGGGTCCGACTAGGGGTTACCTACGAGCAGTACTTC
CASSLPRVRLGVTYEQYF
>TRBV7-9|TRBJ2-5|16|few|TRBD1
TGTGCCAGCAGCTTACCGAGGGACAGGGCCCAAGAGACCCAGTACTTC
CASSLPRDRAQETQYF
>TRBV20-1|TRBJ1-1|13|NA|NA
TGCAGTTTATCGATTGGGGGCAACACTGAAGCTTTCTTT
CSLSIGGNTEAFF
>TRBV7-9|TRBJ1-2|17|many|NA
TGTGCCAGCAGCTTATCTCCGGCGCAGGAGCGGAGCTATGGCTACACCTTC
CASSLSPAQERSYGYTF
>TRBV5-6|TRBJ2-5|16|NA|NA
TGTGCCAGCAGCGGTACCGGGACAAAATACAATCAGCCCCAGTACTTC
CASSGTGTKYNQPQYF
>TRBV7-6|TRBJ2-5|17|many|TRBD2
TGTGCCAGCAGCATCGGGACTAGCGGGGCCGCCTTGGAGACCCAGTACTTC
CASSIGTSGAALETQYF
>TRBV11-2|TRBJ1-2|15|few|NA
TGTGCCAGCAGCTTAGAAACAGGAGCTAACTATGGCTACACCTTC
CASSLETGANYGYTF
>TRBV20-1|TRBJ1-1|10|many|NA
TGCAGTTCAACGGGGACTGAAGCTTTCTTT
CSSTGTEAFF
>TRBV15|TRBJ1-6|14|NA|TRBD1
TGTGCCACCAGCGTGGACAGGGAGAATTCACCCCTCCACTTT
CATSVDRENSPLHF
>TRBV15|TRBJ2-5|16|NA|TRBD2
TGTGCCACCAGCAGTCGAGTAGCGGGGGCCCAAGAGACCCAGTACTTC
CATSSRVAGAQETQYF
>TRBV10-3|TRBJ2-5|14|NA|TRBD1
TGTGCCATCAGCCCCGGGACAGGGAAAGAGACCCAGTACTTC
CAISPGTGKETQYF
>TRBV15|TRBJ2-5|12|NA|NA
TGTGCCACCAGCAGAGAGGACTCAGAGCAGTACTTC
CATSREDSEQYF
>TRBV7-2|TRBJ1-1|17|NA|TRBD1
TGTGCCAGCAGCCCGGGGACAGGGGGGCGCGAGGGAACTGAAGCTTTCTTT
CASSPGTGGREGTEAFF
>TRBV7-8|TRBJ2-7|14|many|NA
TGTGCCAGCATCCCGGGTAGGGTGAGCTACGAGCAGTACTTC
CASIPGRVSYEQYF
>TRBV6-1|TRBJ1-6|14|NA|NA
TGTGCCAGCAGTGTGAGCACCTATAATTCACCCCTCCACTTT
CASSVSTYNSPLHF
>TRBV25-1|TRBJ1-6|15|NA|TRBD1
TGTGCCGTCTTGGGACAGGGGGCGCGAAATTCACCCCTCCACTTT
CAVLGQGARNSPLHF
>TRBV14|TRBJ1-2|15|NA|NA
TGTGCCAGCAGCCGCCGGGATCGTGGACTTAAGGGCTACACCTTC
CASSRRDRGLKGYTF
>TRBV29-1|TRBJ2-7|14|once|NA
TGCAGCGTTGAGTCCGGGACACAGACCGGGGAGCTGTACTTC
CSVESGTQTGELYF
>TRBV12-3/TRBV12-4|TRBJ1-5|15|NA|TRBD1
TGTGCCAGCAGTTCAACAGGGGGGGGAGCGGAGCCCCAGCATTTT
CASSSTGGGAEPQHF
>TRBV2|TRBJ2-2|17|few|NA
TGTGCCAGCAGTGTCCCCCAGGACGGACCGAACACCGGGGAGCTGTTTTTT
CASSVPQDGPNTGELFF
>TRBV5-5|TRBJ2-2|15|NA|NA
TGTGCCAGCAGCTTGGCGTGGGGGTCTGGCGGGGAGCTGTTTTTT
CASSLAWGSGGELFF
>TRBV20-1|TRBJ1-2|13|many|NA
TGCAGTGCTAGTATCGGGAATACCTATGGCTACACCTTC
CSASIGNTYGYTF
>TRBV19|TRBJ1-5|12|many|NA
TGTGCCAGTAGTATGGGCAATCAGCCCCAGCATTTT
CASSMGNQPQHF
>TRBV25-1|TRBJ2-2|14|NA|NA
TGTGCCAGCAGTGAATATGGCACTCCCGGGGAGCTGTTTTTT
CASSEYGTPGELFF